This TCR beta chain derives from a study of PD-L1 blockade in urothelial cancer (dated by TCRdb to the late 2010s). Describing the broader study: Every patient began therapy at some point between 2014 and 2015 and was given atezolizumab 1,200 mg intravenously every 3 weeks. Nine patients achieved durable clinical benefit and roughly 20 did not. Blood samples were analyzed at 3 weeks after treatment start (second dose) and at 6 weeks after treatment start. Patients had an ECOG performance status of 0 or 1 and had received between 0 and 3 prior chemotherapy regimens. TCR sequencing covered pretreatment tumor samples and matched, serially collected peripheral blood taken before and after atezolizumab treatment. An exploratory multi-omic analysis was conducted of the somatic, immune and clinical correlates of response to PD-L1 blockade with atezolizumab in urothelial cancer. About 90% of the roughly 29 patients were males with bladder-origin urothelial cancer, and about 60% of the roughly 30 reported a prior smoking history. In the same patients, pretreatment tumors underwent whole exome sequencing and RNA sequencing in addition to TCR sequencing. Durable clinical benefit was defined as progression-free survival longer than 6 months, and TCR features were also tested against progression-free and overall survival. Blood samples gave a median of about 130,000 T cells and tens of thousands of unique TCRs, with a median clonality of around 0.08. Pretreatment blood TCR-seq was available for 27 to 30 patients, at least one posttreatment blood collection was obtained for some 24 patients, and tumor TCR-seq was available for some 24 patients.

Taken from the germline V gene, the CDR1 and CDR2 loops are SGDLS and YYNGEE. The V and J ends are trimmed by 0 bases and 5 bases, leaving 8 bases between them. The CDR3 starts with the cysteine, ends with the phenylalanine, and has 14 residues. Here the CDR3 DNA is all that survives: 42 bases in frame from base 1. Synthetic TCR analog templates were spiked into each PCR so that absolute template abundance could be estimated from read counts. TCRbeta CDR3 regions were amplified from genomic DNA with bias-controlled V and J gene primers using the immunoSEQ assay. Rearranged TCRbeta segments were sequenced at approximately 20X coverage. For the original study's pipeline: Clustering was used to correct sequencing errors, and CDR3s were annotated against IMGT so that V, D and J genes could be assigned. Downstream analyses used only productive TCRbeta rearrangements and left out out-of-frame or stop-codon sequences. Clonality was computed as one minus Shannon entropy normalized by the log of the number of unique productive sequences. Fisher's exact test with Benjamini-Hochberg correction, at a threshold of adjusted p below 0.01, was used to find clones that differed between time points or between blood and tumor. The immuneACCESS repertoire file appears here via TCRdb, limited to in-frame rearrangements. These files lack a portion of the clones; in checked studies, under half of the deficit traces to unresolved V genes, and the cause of the others is not known. For V, J and clone size, that table is used; D and trimming come from the DNA. For this sample there are roughly 40,000 clones; about 90% appear just once. Jointly, the top ten make up 7.3% of the sample.

Per the publication, the time point label means: peripheral blood 6 weeks after treatment start. The cohort comprised 25 to 35 patients with locally advanced or metastatic urothelial carcinoma treated at Memorial Sloan Kettering on a trial protocol. Peripheral blood mononuclear cells were collected from each patient pretreatment and during treatment, giving between 1 and 8 total time points per patient. The Qiagen DNeasy Blood extraction kit was used to purify genomic DNA from total PBMCs and from tumor samples. PBMCs were collected pretreatment and during treatment and were isolated and stored as previously described. As to this clone: Its antigen remains unidentified. No much larger clone is present one base from it, and per-base qualities are unavailable.

Broader findings and caveats from the paper: Greater expansion of tumor-associated TCR clones in peripheral blood 3 weeks after the start of treatment was observed in patients with durable benefit (n of about 20, p = 0.022). Because of the small sample size (n ≈ 27) and the many exploratory analyses performed, the results are intended to be regarded as hypothesis-generating. A pretreatment peripheral blood TCR clonality below the median was linked to improved progression-free and overall survival.

Recombination linked TRBV9 to TRBJ2-2; the D gene lacks a confident call. The clonotype was recovered from a man in his 70s with urothelial cancer. Sequencing was performed on PBMCs, taken around atezolizumab (anti-PD-L1) treatment. The sequenced DNA: TGTGCCAGCAGCGTAGACGGGTTTACCGGGGAGCTGTTTTTT. It is translated as CASSVDGFTGELFF.